The 18 T cell receptor beta chains given below trace back to one sample, sequenced in a study of T cells after yellow fever vaccination. TCRdb re-analysed the 5' RACE reads in MiXCR, keeping a single row per CDR3 protein. The data hold about 500,000 distinct CDR3 sequences, with around a sixth observed a single time. The material was PBMCs, obtained 5 to 6 days after the first yellow fever vaccination. These receptors all stem from a man between 18 and 29 years old who received the YFV17D yellow fever vaccine.

The chain links TRBV4-3 to TRBJ1-4; D gene uncertain. The CDR3 totals 13 residues. The germline gives CDR1 LGHNA, CDR2 YSLEER. V lost 6 bases and J lost 7, with 12 bases in between. In DNA, the CDR3 is TGCGCCAGCAGGGTGGAGAATACTGAAAAACTGTTTTTT. This encodes CASRVENTEKLFF.

The chain couples TRBV11-2 to TRBJ2-1; 7 positions agree with TRBD1. CDR1 and CDR2 from the germline V gene are SGHAT and FQNNGV. The trim removed 3 bases at V and 10 bases at J, leaving 12 bases unmatched. The length of the CDR3 is 15 residues. The CDR3 is CASSFSPQTGHEQFF. The CDR3 coding sequence is TGTGCCAGCAGCTTCTCCCCTCAGACAGGGCACGAGCAGTTCTTC.

This sequence joins TRBV7-9 and TRBJ1-4, with a tentative D call TRBD1 (5 bases). The CDR3 runs 13 residues. V was shortened by 1 base and J by 8 bases, with 8 bases between the two germline ends. Germline V gene data show CDR1 as SEHNR and CDR2 as FQNEAQ (reference sequence). The CDR3, as DNA: TGTGCCAGCAGCTTAGGGGGCGTGGAAAAACTGTTTTTT. It specifies CASSLGGVEKLFF.

The V and J genes are TRBV2 and TRBJ2-3; D may correspond to TRBD1 or TRBD2 (6 bases each). The CDR3 has 15 residues. Germline V gene sequence: CDR1 SNHLY, CDR2 FYNNEI. V dropped 6 bases and J dropped 4 bases, with 17 bases sitting between them. The CDR3 DNA is TGTGCCAGCAGAGGGGGACTCTCAAGGTCAGATACGCAGTATTTT. This encodes CASRGGLSRSDTQYF.

This clonotype was detected many times. V usage is TRBV7-6 and J usage is TRBJ1-5, with 7 nucleotides matching TRBD1. The V segment lost 3 bases and the J segment 0 bases; nucleotides outside the gene matches: 8. Looked up from germline, CDR1 is SGHVS and CDR2 is FNYEAQ. The CDR3 has 17 residues. Written as DNA, the CDR3 is TGTGCCAGCAGCTTCGACGGGACAGATAATAGCAATCAGCCCCAGCATTTT. It encodes CASSFDGTDNSNQPQHF.

The sample holds a few counts of this clonotype. The rearrangement uses TRBV29-1 and TRBJ1-5, with 8 bases matching TRBD1. Germline loops: CDR1 SQVTM, CDR2 ANQGSEA. The CDR3 covers 13 residues. J was trimmed by 7 bases and V by 6 bases; bases with no gene match: 8. The chain's CDR3 is CSVMTGDSQPQHF. CDR3 nucleotide sequence: TGCAGCGTGATGACAGGGGACAGCCAGCCCCAGCATTTT.

V usage is TRBV7-6 and J usage is TRBJ2-7; D perhaps matches TRBD1 (6 bases). The germline gives CDR1 SGHVS, CDR2 FNYEAQ. V lost 1 base to trimming and J lost 2 bases, with 9 bases between them. CDR3 size: 14 residues. CDR3 in amino acids: CASSLGQETYEQYF. The CDR3 DNA sequence: TGTGCCAGCAGCTTAGGACAGGAGACCTACGAGCAGTACTTC.

This clonotype was counted only a few times. The chain is built from TRBV28 and TRBJ2-1; 8 nucleotides line up with TRBD1. This CDR3 has 16 residues. Germline trimming cut 2 bases from V and 2 bases from J; bases unmatched to any gene: 5. Germline V lookup: CDR1 MDHEN, CDR2 SYDVKM. Here the CDR3 reads CASSLPGQGPYNEQFF. In nucleotides, the CDR3 is TGTGCCAGCAGTTTACCCGGACAGGGACCCTACAATGAGCAGTTCTTC.

V is TRBV6-5 and J is TRBJ2-5; D is possibly TRBD1 (5 bases). V dropped 0 bases and J dropped 5 bases, with 13 bases sitting between them. The germline CDR1 and CDR2 sequences are MNHEY and SVGAGI. This CDR3 has 15 residues. The CDR3 loop is CASSYSGRVGETQYF. The CDR3 DNA is TGTGCCAGCAGTTACTCGGGCAGGGTAGGGGAGACCCAGTACTTC.

This rearrangement joins TRBV7-2 to TRBJ1-6; no reliable D call. CDR1 and CDR2 (germline): SGHTA, FQGNSA. The V end was cut by 5 bases, the J end by 11 bases, with 10 bases between. This CDR3 region has 12 residues. The CDR3 here is CASSPVGAPLHF. Here the CDR3 DNA reads TGTGCCAGCAGCCCAGTCGGGGCACCCCTCCACTTT. The whole variable domain, filled in from reference TRBV7-2 and TRBJ1-6, reads GAGVSQSPSNKVTEKGKDVELRCDPISGHTALYWYRQSLGQGLEFLIYFQGNSAPDKSGLPSDRFSAERTGGSVSTLTIQRTQQEDSAVYLCASSPVGAPLHFGNGTRLTVT.

This clonotype was observed a few times. V and J are TRBV7-9 and TRBJ2-7; 8 bases match TRBD1. The germline CDR1 and CDR2 sequences are SEHNR and FQNEAQ (reference sequence). Trimming removed 1 base from V and 6 bases from J; junction bases left unmatched: 5. CDR3 length equals 14 residues. CDR3 loop: CASSLVAGGAEQYF. CDR3 nucleotides: TGTGCCAGCAGCTTAGTAGCAGGGGGCGCCGAGCAGTACTTC.

This clonotype has a handful of counts. The rearrangement links TRBV7-3 to TRBJ2-2, with 8 nucleotides matching TRBD2. The V segment lost 2 bases and the J segment 6 bases; nucleotides outside the gene matches: 5. The CDR3 has 15 residues. CDR1 SGHTA and CDR2 FQGTGA come from the germline V gene. CDR3 coding DNA: TGTGCCAGCAGCTTAGAGGGACTAGGAGCCGGGGAGCTGTTTTTT. Translated: CASSLEGLGAGELFF.

This clonotype was counted a few times. V is TRBV10-3 and J is TRBJ1-4; D is uncertain. Trimming left V 8 bases short and J 0 bases short, with 7 bases between. Germline-derived CDR1 and CDR2 are ENHRY and SYGVKD. This CDR3 comprises 13 residues. CDR3 DNA sequence: TGTGCCATCGCTATAGCAACTAATGAAAAACTGTTTTTT. This sequence encodes CAIAIATNEKLFF.

This clonotype was observed a few times. This rearrangement joins TRBV7-9 to TRBJ2-2; possible D gene TRBD1, 7 bases. The germline V gene has CDR1 SEHNR and CDR2 FQNEAQ (reference sequence). The V end lost 11 bases, the J end lost 4 bases, and 17 bases lay between the germline ends. The CDR3 consists of 14 residues. The DNA for the CDR3 is TGTGCCCCCCGCGGGACAGAAACCACCGGGGAGCTGTTTTTT. This sequence encodes CAPRGTETTGELFF.

The chain carries TRBV6-5 and TRBJ1-1; 9 nucleotides align to TRBD1. With V trimmed by 0 bases and J by 0 bases, 8 bases remained unmatched. CDR3 length: 18 amino acids. Germline-derived CDR1 and CDR2 are MNHEY and SVGAGI. This CDR3 reads CASSYSPGQGPLNTEAFF. The CDR3 DNA follows: TGTGCCAGCAGTTACTCCCCGGGACAGGGCCCTTTGAACACTGAAGCTTTCTTT.

The CDR3 DNA reads TGTGCCAGCAGCTTAACCGTTGACAGACCCGAGCAGTTCTTC. Translation gives CASSLTVDRPEQFF. V usage is TRBV9 and J usage is TRBJ2-1, with a tentative D call TRBD1 (5 bases). CDR1 and CDR2 from the germline V gene are SGDLS and YYNGEE. Trimming removed 4 bases from V and 10 bases from J, with 18 bases in between. The CDR3 is 14 amino acids.

V and J are TRBV5-8 and TRBJ2-7; D is perhaps TRBD1 (5 bases). The CDR3 is made up of 14 amino acids. V lost 2 bases and J lost 6, with 15 bases in between. Germline CDR1 reads SGHTS; CDR2 reads YDEGEE. The CDR3 loop reads CASSLTGAKAEQYF. In DNA form, the CDR3 reads TGTGCCAGCAGCTTAACAGGCGCGAAAGCCGAGCAGTACTTC.

The V gene is TRBV5-6, the J gene TRBJ1-2; D is unclear. CDR3 size: 16 residues. Germline-derived CDR1 and CDR2 are SGHDT and YYEEEE. Trimming shortened V by 0 bases and J by 10 bases, and 22 bases separated the two germline ends. CDR3 in DNA: TGTGCCAGCAGCTTGGAGGAACCGCCTTACTATGGGGACTACACCTTC. Its protein is CASSLEEPPYYGDYTF. The full variable domain, rest sourced from reference TRBV5-6 and TRBJ1-2, is DAGVTQSPTHLIKTRGQQVTLRCSPKSGHDTVSWYQQALGQGPQFIFQYYEEEERQRGNFPDRFSGHQFPNYSSELNVNALLLGDSALYLCASSLEEPPYYGDYTFGSGTRLTVV.